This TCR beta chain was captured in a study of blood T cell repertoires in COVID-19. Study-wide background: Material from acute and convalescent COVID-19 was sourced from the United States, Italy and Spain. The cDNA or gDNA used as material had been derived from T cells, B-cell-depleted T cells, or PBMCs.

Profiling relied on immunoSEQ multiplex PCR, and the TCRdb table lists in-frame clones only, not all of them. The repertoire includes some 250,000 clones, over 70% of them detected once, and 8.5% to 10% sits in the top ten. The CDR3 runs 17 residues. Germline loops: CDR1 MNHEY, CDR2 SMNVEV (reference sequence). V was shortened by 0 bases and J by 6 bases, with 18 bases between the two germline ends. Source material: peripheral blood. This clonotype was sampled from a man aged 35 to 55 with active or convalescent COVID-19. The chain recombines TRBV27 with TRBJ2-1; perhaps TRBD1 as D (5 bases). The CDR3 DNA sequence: TGTGCCAGCAGTTTATCTTCTGGCAGGGCGGTCTGCAATGAGCAGTTCTTC. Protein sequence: CASSLSSGRAVCNEQFF.